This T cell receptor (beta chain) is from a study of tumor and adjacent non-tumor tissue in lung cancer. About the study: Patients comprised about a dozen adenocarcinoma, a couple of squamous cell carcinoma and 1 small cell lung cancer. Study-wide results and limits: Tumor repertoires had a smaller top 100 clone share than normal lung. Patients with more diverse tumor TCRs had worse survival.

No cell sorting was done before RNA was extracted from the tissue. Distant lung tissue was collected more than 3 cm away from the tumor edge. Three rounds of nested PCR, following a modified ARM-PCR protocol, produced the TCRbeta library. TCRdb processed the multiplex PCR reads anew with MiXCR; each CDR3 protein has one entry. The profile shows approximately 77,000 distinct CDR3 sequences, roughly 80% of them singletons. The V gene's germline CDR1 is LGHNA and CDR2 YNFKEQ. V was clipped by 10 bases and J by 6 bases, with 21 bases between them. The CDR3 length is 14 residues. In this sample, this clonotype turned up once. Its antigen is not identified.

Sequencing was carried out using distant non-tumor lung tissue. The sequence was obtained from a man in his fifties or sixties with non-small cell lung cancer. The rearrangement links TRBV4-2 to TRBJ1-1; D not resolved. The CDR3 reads CAINRPAVAAEAFF. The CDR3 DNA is TGTGCCATCAACCGTCCTGCGGTTGCGGCTGAAGCTTTCTTT.